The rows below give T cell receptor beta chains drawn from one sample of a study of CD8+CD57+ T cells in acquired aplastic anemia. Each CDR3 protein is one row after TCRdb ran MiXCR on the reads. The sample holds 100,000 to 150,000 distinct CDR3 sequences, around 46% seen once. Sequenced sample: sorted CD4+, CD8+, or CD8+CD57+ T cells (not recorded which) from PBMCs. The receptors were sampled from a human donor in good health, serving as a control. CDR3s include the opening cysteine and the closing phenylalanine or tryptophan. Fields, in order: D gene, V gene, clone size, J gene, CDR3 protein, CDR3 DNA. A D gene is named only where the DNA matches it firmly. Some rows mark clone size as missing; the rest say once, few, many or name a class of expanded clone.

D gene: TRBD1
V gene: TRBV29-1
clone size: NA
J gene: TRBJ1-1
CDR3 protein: CSAVTGEGTEAFF
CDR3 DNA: TGCAGCGCCGTGACAGGGGAGGGTACTGAAGCTTTCTTT

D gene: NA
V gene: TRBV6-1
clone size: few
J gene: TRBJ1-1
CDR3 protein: CASSESRGLNTEAFF
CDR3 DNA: TGTGCCAGCAGTGAATCGAGGGGCCTAAACACTGAAGCTTTCTTT

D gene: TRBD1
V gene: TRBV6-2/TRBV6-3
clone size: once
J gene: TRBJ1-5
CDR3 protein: CASSRQGGFGNQPQHF
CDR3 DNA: TGTGCCAGCAGTCGACAGGGAGGGTTTGGCAATCAGCCCCAGCATTTT

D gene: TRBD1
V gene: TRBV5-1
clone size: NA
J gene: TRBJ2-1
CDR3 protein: CASSRDSWSNEQFF
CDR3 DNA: TGCGCCAGCAGCCGGGACAGTTGGAGTAATGAGCAGTTCTTC

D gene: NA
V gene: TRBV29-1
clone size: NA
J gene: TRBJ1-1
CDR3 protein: CSVGTGTEAFF
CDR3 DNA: TGCAGCGTGGGGACGGGGACTGAAGCTTTCTTT

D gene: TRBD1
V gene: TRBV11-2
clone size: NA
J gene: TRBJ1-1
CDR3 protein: CASRETGDHWNTEAFF
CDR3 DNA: TGTGCCAGTAGGGAAACAGGGGACCATTGGAACACTGAAGCTTTCTTT

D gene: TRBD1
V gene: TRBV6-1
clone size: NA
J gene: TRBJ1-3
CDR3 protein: CASSRSTGTGGNTIYF
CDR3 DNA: TGTGCCAGCAGCCGCTCTACCGGGACAGGGGGAAACACCATATATTTT

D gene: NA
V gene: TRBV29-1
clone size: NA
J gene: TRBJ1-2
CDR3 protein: CSVVRRAGYTF
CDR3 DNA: TGCAGCGTTGTACGTAGGGCCGGCTACACCTTC

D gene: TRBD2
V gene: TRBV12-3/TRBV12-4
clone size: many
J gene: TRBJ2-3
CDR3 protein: CASASGGRTDTQYF
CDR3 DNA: TGTGCCAGCGCTAGCGGGGGGCGCACAGATACGCAGTATTTT

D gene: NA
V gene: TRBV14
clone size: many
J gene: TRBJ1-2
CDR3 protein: CASSQGLGGAYGYTF
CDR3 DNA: TGTGCCAGCAGCCAAGGCCTCGGGGGGGCCTATGGCTACACCTTC

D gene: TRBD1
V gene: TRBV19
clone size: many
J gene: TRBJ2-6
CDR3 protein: CASRGQGSSGANVLTF
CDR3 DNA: TGTGCCAGTAGAGGACAGGGTAGCTCTGGGGCCAACGTCCTGACTTTC

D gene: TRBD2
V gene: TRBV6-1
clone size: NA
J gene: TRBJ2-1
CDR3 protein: CASRARIAAGGLAEQFF
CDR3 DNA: TGTGCCAGCAGGGCTAGGATCGCAGCGGGGGGGCTGGCTGAGCAGTTCTTC

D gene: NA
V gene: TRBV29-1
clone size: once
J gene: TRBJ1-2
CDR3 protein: CSVSGGGRVIF
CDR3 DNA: TGCAGCGTTTCTGGCGGGGGGAGGGTCATTTTC

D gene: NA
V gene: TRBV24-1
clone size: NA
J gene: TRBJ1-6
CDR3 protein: CATRGENSPLHF
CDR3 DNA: TGTGCCACCAGAGGAGAGAATTCACCCCTCCACTTT

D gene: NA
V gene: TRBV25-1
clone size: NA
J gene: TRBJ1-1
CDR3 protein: CASSESGGNTEAFF
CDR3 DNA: TGTGCCAGCAGTGAATCCGGGGGAAACACTGAAGCTTTCTTT

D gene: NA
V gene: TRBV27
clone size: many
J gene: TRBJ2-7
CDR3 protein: CASSLGSYYEQYF
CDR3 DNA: TGTGCCAGCAGTTTGGGGAGTTACTACGAGCAGTACTTC

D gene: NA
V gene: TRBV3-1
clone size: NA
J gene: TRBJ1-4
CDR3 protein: CAGSPPNRGELFF
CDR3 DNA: TGTGCCGGCAGCCCCCCCAATAGGGGCGAACTGTTTTTT

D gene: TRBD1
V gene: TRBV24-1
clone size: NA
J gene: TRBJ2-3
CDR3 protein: CATSDLRDRADTQYF
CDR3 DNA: TGTGCCACCAGTGATTTACGGGACAGGGCAGATACGCAGTATTTT

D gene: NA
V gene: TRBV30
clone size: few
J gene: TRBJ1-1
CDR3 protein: CAWSAPRRMAFF
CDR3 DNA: TGTGCCTGGAGTGCACCCCGGAGGATGGCTTTCTTT

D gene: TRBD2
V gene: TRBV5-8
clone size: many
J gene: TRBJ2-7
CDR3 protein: CASSLDPAGGREQYF
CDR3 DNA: TGTGCCAGCAGCTTGGATCCAGCGGGGGGGCGGGAGCAGTACTTC

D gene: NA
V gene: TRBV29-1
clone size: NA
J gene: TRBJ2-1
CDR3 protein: CSVEEVGYGNEQFF
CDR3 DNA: TGCAGCGTTGAAGAGGTAGGATATGGCAATGAGCAGTTCTTC

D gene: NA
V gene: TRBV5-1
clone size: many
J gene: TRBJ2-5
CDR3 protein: CASSTGLGRQETQYF
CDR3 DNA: TGCGCCAGCAGCACTGGCCTTGGACGGCAAGAGACCCAGTACTTC

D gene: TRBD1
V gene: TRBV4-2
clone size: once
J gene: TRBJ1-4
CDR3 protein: CASRGTGATNEKLFF
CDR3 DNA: TGTGCCAGCAGAGGGACAGGGGCAACTAATGAAAAGCTGTTTTTT

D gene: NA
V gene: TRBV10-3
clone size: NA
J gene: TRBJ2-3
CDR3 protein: CAISDRTDTQYF
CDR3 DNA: TGTGCCATCAGTGACCGCACAGATACGCAGTATTTT

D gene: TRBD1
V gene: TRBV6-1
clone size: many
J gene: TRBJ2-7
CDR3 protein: CASSDPGQSLTYEQYF
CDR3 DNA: TGTGCCAGCAGTGACCCGGGACAGAGCCTTACCTACGAGCAGTACTTC

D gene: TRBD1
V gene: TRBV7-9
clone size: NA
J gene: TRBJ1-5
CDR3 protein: CASSLMTGGKPQHF
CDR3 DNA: TGTGCCAGCAGCTTAATGACAGGGGGCAAGCCCCAGCATTTT

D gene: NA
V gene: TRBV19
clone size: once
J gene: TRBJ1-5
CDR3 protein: CASSIQETSIPQHF
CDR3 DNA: TGTGCCAGTAGTATTCAGGAGACCTCGATACCCCAGCATTTT

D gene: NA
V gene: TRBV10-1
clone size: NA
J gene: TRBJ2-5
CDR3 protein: CASSEEGGETQYF
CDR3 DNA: TGCGCCAGCAGTGAAGAGGGTGGGGAGACCCAGTACTTC

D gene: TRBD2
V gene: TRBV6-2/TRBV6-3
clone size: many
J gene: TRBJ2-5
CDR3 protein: CASSYGTNRVETQYF
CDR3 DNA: TGTGCCAGCAGTTATGGGACTAACCGGGTGGAGACCCAGTACTTC

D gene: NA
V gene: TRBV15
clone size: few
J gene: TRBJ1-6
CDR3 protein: CATSRGQVLASNSPLHF
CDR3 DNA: TGTGCCACCAGCAGAGGACAGGTCCTTGCTTCTAATTCACCCCTCCACTTT

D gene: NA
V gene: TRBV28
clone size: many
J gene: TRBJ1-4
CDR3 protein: CASSPPNEKLFF
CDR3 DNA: TGTGCCAGCAGTCCCCCTAATGAAAAACTGTTTTTT

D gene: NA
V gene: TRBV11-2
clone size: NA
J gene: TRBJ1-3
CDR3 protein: CASSLSFGNTIYF
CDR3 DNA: TGTGCCAGCAGCTTAAGCTTCGGAAACACCATATATTTT

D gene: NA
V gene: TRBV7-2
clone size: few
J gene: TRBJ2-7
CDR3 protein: CASSLPNYEQYF
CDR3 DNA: TGTGCCAGCAGCCTCCCGAACTACGAGCAGTACTTC

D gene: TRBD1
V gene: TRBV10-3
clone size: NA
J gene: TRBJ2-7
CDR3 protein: CATSDRGYEQYF
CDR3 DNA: TGTGCCACCTCGGACAGGGGTTACGAGCAGTACTTC

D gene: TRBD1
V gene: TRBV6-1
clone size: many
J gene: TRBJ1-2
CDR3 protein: CASSDVTPGGHGCTF
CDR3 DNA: TGTGCCAGCAGCGATGTAACACCAGGGGGTCATGGCTGCACCTTC

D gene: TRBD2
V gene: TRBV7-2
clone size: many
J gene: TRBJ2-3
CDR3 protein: CASSLVRTSGGAADTQYF
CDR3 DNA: TGTGCCAGCAGCTTAGTCAGGACTAGCGGGGGGGCCGCAGATACGCAGTATTTT

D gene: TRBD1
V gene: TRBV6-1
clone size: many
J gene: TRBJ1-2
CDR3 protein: CASSRTGPTRDGYTF
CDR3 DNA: TGTGCCAGCAGTAGGACAGGGCCCACCCGGGATGGCTACACCTTC

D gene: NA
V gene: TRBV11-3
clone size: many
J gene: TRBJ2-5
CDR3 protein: CASHLAPQETQYF
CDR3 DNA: TGTGCCAGCCACCTAGCTCCCCAAGAGACCCAGTACTTC

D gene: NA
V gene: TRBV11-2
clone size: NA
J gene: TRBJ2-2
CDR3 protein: CASSHRDALSTGELFF
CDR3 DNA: TGTGCCAGCAGCCACAGGGACGCCCTAAGCACCGGGGAGCTGTTTTTT

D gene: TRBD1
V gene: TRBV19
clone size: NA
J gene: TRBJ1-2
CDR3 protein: CATVGQGF
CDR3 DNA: TGTGCCACGGTGGGACAGGGCTTT

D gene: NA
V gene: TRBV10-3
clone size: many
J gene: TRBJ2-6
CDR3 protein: CATQRAARRSGANVLTF
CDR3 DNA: TGTGCCACCCAGAGGGCAGCCCGACGCTCTGGGGCCAACGTCCTGACTTTC

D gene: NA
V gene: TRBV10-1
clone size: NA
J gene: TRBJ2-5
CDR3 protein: CATDVTPGSLGETQYF
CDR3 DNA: TGCGCCACGGATGTTACTCCAGGGTCGTTGGGGGAGACCCAGTACTTC

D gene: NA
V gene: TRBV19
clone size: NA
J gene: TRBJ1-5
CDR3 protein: CASSPNRAESNQPQHF
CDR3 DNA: TGTGCCAGTAGTCCAAACAGGGCAGAGAGCAATCAGCCCCAGCATTTT

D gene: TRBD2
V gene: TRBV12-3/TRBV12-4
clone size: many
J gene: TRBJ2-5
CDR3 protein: CASTAGTSGGLETQYF
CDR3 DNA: TGTGCCAGCACCGCAGGGACTAGCGGGGGTTTAGAGACCCAGTACTTC

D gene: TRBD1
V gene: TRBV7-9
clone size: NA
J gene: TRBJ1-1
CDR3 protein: CASSPATGRNTEAFF
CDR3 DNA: TGTGCCAGCAGCCCAGCGACAGGGAGGAACACTGAAGCTTTCTTT